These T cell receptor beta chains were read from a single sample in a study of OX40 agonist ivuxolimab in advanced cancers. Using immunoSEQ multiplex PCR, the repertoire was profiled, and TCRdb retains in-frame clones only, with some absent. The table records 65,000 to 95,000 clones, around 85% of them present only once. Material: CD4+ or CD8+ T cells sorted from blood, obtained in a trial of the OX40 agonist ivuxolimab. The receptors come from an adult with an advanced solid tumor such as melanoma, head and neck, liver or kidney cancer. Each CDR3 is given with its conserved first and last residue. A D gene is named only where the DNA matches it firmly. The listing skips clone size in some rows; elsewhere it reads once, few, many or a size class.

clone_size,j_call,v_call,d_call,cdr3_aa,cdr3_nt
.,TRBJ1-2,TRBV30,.,CAWTLQGKGYGYTF,TGTGCCTGGACCCTCCAGGGGAAGGGCTATGGCTACACCTTC
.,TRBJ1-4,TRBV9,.,CASSPNTGPPAEKLFF,TGTGCCAGCAGCCCAAACACAGGGCCCCCGGCTGAAAAACTGTTTTTT
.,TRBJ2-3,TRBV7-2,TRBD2,CASSLYGTSGGALDTQYF,TGTGCCAGCAGCTTATATGGGACTAGCGGGGGGGCCCTAGATACGCAGTATTTT
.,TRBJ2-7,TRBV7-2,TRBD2,CASSNLAGVVYF,TGTGCCAGCAGCAATTTAGCGGGAGTGGTGTACTTC
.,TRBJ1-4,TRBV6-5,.,CASSRSATNEKLFF,TGTGCCAGCTCGCGGTCTGCAACTAATGAAAAACTGTTTTTT
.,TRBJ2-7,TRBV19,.,CASSRVGKGYEQYF,TGTGCCAGTAGTAGGGTGGGGAAGGGCTACGAGCAGTACTTC
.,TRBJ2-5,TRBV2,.,CASSRGQETQYF,TGTGCCAGCAGTAGGGGGCAAGAGACCCAGTACTTC
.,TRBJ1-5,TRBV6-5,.,CASSQGFGQPQHF,TGTGCCAGCAGTCAGGGGTTTGGGCAGCCCCAGCATTTT
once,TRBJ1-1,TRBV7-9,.,CASSLGRQMNTEAFF,TGTGCCAGCAGCTTAGGGCGGCAGATGAACACTGAAGCTTTCTTT
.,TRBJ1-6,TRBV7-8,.,CASSLDDSPLHF,TGTGCCAGCAGCTTAGACGATTCACCCCTCCACTTT
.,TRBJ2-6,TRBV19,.,CASSIARSSGANVLTF,TGTGCCAGTAGTATAGCGCGGAGCTCTGGGGCCAACGTCCTGACTTTC
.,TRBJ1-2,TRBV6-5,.,CASSSALNYGYTF,TGTGCCAGCAGTTCCGCGCTAAACTATGGCTACACCTTC
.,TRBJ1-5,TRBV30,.,CAWSVRGAQPQHF,TGTGCCTGGAGTGTAAGGGGTGCCCAGCCCCAGCATTTT
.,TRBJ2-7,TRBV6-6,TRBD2,CASCPGLGLEQYF,TGTGCCAGCTGCCCGGGACTAGGTCTCGAGCAGTACTTC
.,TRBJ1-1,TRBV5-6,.,CASSPDRSEAFF,TGTGCCAGCAGCCCGGACAGATCCGAAGCTTTCTTT
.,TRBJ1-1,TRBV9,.,CASSPRVSRGEAFF,TGTGCCAGCAGCCCTCGTGTAAGTAGAGGTGAAGCTTTCTTT
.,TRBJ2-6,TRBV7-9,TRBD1,CASSYHTGTGSSGANVLTF,TGTGCCAGCAGCTACCACACCGGGACAGGGAGCTCTGGGGCCAACGTCCTGACTTTC
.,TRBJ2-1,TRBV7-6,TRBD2,CASSFGGNREQFF,TGTGCCAGCAGCTTCGGGGGGAACAGGGAGCAGTTCTTC
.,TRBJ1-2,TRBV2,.,CASRGDLAYGYTF,TGTGCCAGCAGGGGCGATCTAGCCTATGGCTACACCTTC
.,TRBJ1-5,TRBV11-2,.,CASSLQGGNQPQHF,TGTGCCAGCAGTCTACAGGGAGGGAATCAGCCCCAGCATTTT
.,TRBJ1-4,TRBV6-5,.,CASSYSPLEKLFF,TGTGCCAGCAGTTACTCGCCACTCGAAAAACTGTTTTTT
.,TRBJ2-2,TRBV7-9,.,CASSPRGQGGELFF,TGTGCCAGCAGCCCTCGGGGGCAGGGCGGGGAGCTGTTTTTT
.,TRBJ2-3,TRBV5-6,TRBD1,CASSLVGTDLSADTQYF,TGTGCCAGCAGCTTGGTCGGGACAGACCTTTCGGCAGATACGCAGTATTTT
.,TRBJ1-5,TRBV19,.,CASRLRGFSNQPQHF,TGTGCCAGTCGGTTGAGGGGATTCAGCAATCAGCCCCAGCATTTT
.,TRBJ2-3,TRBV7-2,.,CASSFSPGDTQYF,TGTGCCAGCAGCTTTTCCCCGGGAGATACGCAGTATTTT
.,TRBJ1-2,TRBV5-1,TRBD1,CASSLRPGQGEGYTF,TGCGCCAGCAGCTTGAGGCCGGGACAGGGAGAAGGCTACACCTTC
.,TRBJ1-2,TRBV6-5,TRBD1,CASSYGQGSYGYTF,TGTGCCAGCAGTTACGGACAGGGGAGTTATGGCTACACCTTC
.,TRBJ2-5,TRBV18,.,CASSPRDVKETQYF,TGTGCCAGCTCACCACGCGACGTTAAAGAGACCCAGTACTTC
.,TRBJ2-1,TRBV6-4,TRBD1,CASSAGTGGREQFF,TGTGCCAGCAGTGCAGGGACAGGGGGCCGTGAGCAGTTCTTC
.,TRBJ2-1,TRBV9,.,CASSVAQNNEQFF,TGTGCCAGCAGCGTAGCTCAGAACAATGAGCAGTTCTTC
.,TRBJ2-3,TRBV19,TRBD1,CASTQTGDGTDTQYF,TGTGCCAGTACCCAGACAGGGGACGGGACAGATACGCAGTATTTT
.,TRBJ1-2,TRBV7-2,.,CASSLARGGAGIYGYTF,TGTGCCAGCAGCTTGGCGCGGGGGGGCGCGGGAATTTATGGCTACACCTTC
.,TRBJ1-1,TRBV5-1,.,CASRFPGGTEAFF,TGCGCCAGCAGATTTCCAGGTGGAACTGAAGCTTTCTTT
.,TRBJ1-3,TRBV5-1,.,CASSEDGGISGNTIYF,TGCGCCAGCAGCGAGGACGGAGGAATCTCTGGAAACACCATATATTTT
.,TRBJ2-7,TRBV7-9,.,CASSPDTSSIEQYF,TGTGCCAGCAGCCCTGATACTAGCTCCATCGAGCAGTACTTC
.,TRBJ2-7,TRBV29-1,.,CSALYHEQYF,TGCAGCGCCCTTTATCACGAGCAGTACTTC
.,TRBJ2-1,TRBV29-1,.,CSVSQGLYTETHNEQFF,TGCAGCGTCAGCCAGGGACTTTACACGGAGACCCACAATGAGCAGTTCTTC
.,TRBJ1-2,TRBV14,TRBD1,CASSQVGQRGGGYTF,TGTGCCAGCAGCCAAGTGGGACAGCGAGGTGGTGGCTACACCTTC
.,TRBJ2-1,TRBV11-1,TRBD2,CASSLQGGSGNEQFF,TGTGCCAGCAGCTTACAGGGCGGGAGTGGAAATGAGCAGTTCTTC
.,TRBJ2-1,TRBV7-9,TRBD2,CASGLAGALNEQFF,TGTGCCAGCGGATTAGCGGGAGCTCTGAATGAGCAGTTCTTC
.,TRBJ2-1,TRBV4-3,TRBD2,CASSQDPTGGASYNEQFF,TGCGCCAGCAGCCAAGATCCAACCGGGGGGGCCTCCTACAATGAGCAGTTCTTC
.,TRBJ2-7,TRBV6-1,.,CASSDSGPVFEQYF,TGTGCCAGCAGTGACTCGGGACCAGTATTCGAGCAGTACTTC
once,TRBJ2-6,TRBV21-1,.,CASSVTGHRYSGANVLTF,TGTGCCAGCAGCGTGACGGGACATCGTTACTCTGGGGCCAACGTCCTGACTTTC
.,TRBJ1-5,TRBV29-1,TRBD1,CSASRGQGQPQHF,TGCAGCGCAAGCAGGGGGCAGGGTCAGCCCCAGCATTTT
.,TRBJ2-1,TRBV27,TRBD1,CASSPLDRTFDNEQFF,TGTGCCAGCAGTCCCCTGGACAGGACCTTCGACAATGAGCAGTTCTTC
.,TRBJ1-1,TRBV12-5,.,CASGLGHGGEAFF,TGTGCTAGTGGTTTGGGACACGGGGGGGAAGCTTTCTTT
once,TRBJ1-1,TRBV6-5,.,CASSYYDQNTEAFF,TGTGCCAGCAGTTACTACGACCAGAACACTGAAGCTTTCTTT
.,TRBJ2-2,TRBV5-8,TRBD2,CASSSAGRGRTGELFF,TGTGCCAGCAGCTCCGCGGGACGCGGGAGGACCGGGGAGCTGTTTTTT
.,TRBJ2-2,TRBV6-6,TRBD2,CASSGAGGTGELFF,TGTGCCAGCAGTGGGGCGGGGGGTACCGGGGAGCTGTTTTTT
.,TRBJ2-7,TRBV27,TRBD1,CASGRDRDLEQYF,TGTGCCAGCGGCCGGGACAGGGACCTGGAGCAGTACTTC
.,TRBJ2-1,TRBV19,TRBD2,CASLYPGEGNEQFF,TGTGCCAGTCTCTACCCGGGGGAGGGCAATGAGCAGTTCTTC